Listed here are 22 T cell receptor beta chains from one sample, sequenced in a study of identical twins. Each CDR3 protein is one row after TCRdb ran MiXCR on the 5' RACE reads. The sample lists some 760,000 distinct CDR3 sequences, around a sixth occurring once. The data were also submitted as part of a second study, on T cells expressing NK-cell markers.

Sequencing was done on a sample of PBMCs. These TCRs come from a woman in her late teens or twenties in good health.

V usage is TRBV5-1 and J usage is TRBJ2-3; perhaps TRBD2 as D (6 bases). The germline gives CDR1 SGHRS, CDR2 YFSETQ. CDR3 size: 15 residues. The V and J ends lost 4 bases and 2 bases respectively, with 14 bases between them. CDR3 nucleotide sequence: TGCGCCAGCAGCGCCGGGACTGTGAACACAGATACGCAGTATTTT. It codes for CASSAGTVNTDTQYF.

This clonotype was seen many times. This chain uses TRBV4-3 with TRBJ2-7; D is possibly TRBD1 (6 bases). The CDR3 spans 14 residues. CDR1 is LGHNA and CDR2 is YSLEER in the germline V gene. Trimming shortened V by 4 bases and J by 4 bases, and 14 bases separated the two germline ends. The CDR3 here is CASSLRQGNYEQYF. CDR3 coding DNA: TGCGCCAGCAGCCTCCGGCAGGGGAATTACGAGCAGTACTTC.

The rearrangement joins TRBV6-2 or TRBV6-3 to TRBJ2-1; D gene uncertain. Germline V gene sequence: CDR1 MNHEY, CDR2 SVGEGT. The CDR3 has 12 residues. Trimming shortened V by 6 bases and J by 9 bases, and 12 bases separated the two germline ends. The CDR3 DNA follows: TGTGCCAGCAGCTACCGTATAATTGAGCAGTTCTTC. Translated, it gives CASSYRIIEQFF.

In its sample, this clonotype was seen a few times. The V gene is TRBV6-1, the J gene TRBJ2-3, with D possibly being TRBD2 (6 bases). This CDR3 spans 14 amino acids. The germline CDR1 and CDR2 sequences are MNHNS and SASEGT. V was pared by 7 bases and J by 2 bases, with 13 bases between. CDR3 residues: CASTDRDSTDTQYF. The DNA for the CDR3 is TGTGCCAGCACCGACCGGGACTCCACAGATACGCAGTATTTT.

The rearrangement uses TRBV7-9 and TRBJ1-5, with TRBD1 matching over 9 bases. The CDR3 contains 14 residues. Trimming removed 4 bases from V and 7 bases from J; junction bases left unmatched: 5. CDR1 is SEHNR, CDR2 FQNEAQ, per germline (reference sequence). The CDR3 DNA sequence: TGTGCCAGCAGCTCTGTCGGACAGGGGCAGCCCCAGCATTTT. Its protein is CASSSVGQGQPQHF.

The CDR3 coding sequence is TGTGCCATCAGTGAAGGTGGCAGCTCTACTTCACCCCTCCACTTT. This codes for CAISEGGSSTSPLHF. The chain recombines TRBV10-3 with TRBJ1-6; the D is unclear. The CDR3 extends over 15 amino acids. The germline CDR1 and CDR2 sequences are ENHRY and SYGVKD. V lost 3 bases, J lost 9 bases, and 15 bases lay in between.

This clonotype was picked up a small number of times. The chain couples TRBV6-2 or TRBV6-3 to TRBJ2-7; D perhaps matches TRBD2 (5 bases). V was shortened by 2 bases and J by 4 bases, with 18 bases between the two germline ends. This CDR3 is built from 16 residues. Germline CDR1 MNHEY, CDR2 SVGEGT. CDR3 region: CASSYPRVGVGYEQYF. The CDR3 nucleotides are TGTGCCAGCAGTTACCCTCGAGTCGGGGTTGGATACGAGCAGTACTTC.

This clonotype showed up just once. The CDR3 protein is CASSFNYDREYV. Here the CDR3 DNA reads TGTGCCAGCAGCTTTAATTATGACAGGGAGTACGTC. The chain uses TRBV5-5 and TRBJ2-7, with 7 bases aligning to TRBD1. CDR3 length: 12 amino acids. V gave up 2 bases and J gave up 11 bases; unmatched junction bases: 7. Germline values: CDR1 SGHKS, CDR2 YYEKEE (reference sequence).

This sequence joins TRBV29-1 and TRBJ2-7; D unresolved. The CDR3 contains 18 residues. Per the germline V gene, CDR1 is SQVTM and CDR2 is ANQGSEA. Trimming took off 7 bases at V and 0 bases at J, with 28 bases between the two ends. The CDR3 region has the DNA TGCAGCGCGTTGATCGTCGGCCCATACTCGCGTTTCTCCTACGAGCAGTACTTC. This encodes CSALIVGPYSRFSYEQYF.

This clonotype came up a few times. The chain has TRBV12-3 or TRBV12-4 and TRBJ2-1; 10 positions agree with TRBD2. This CDR3 contains 16 residues. After removal of 6 bases from V and 6 bases from J, the junction contained 11 bases not matched to a gene. CDR3 coding DNA: TGTGCCAGCAGCCTAACCGGGACTAGCGACTCCAATGAGCAGTTCTTC. This encodes CASSLTGTSDSNEQFF.

This rearrangement joins TRBV5-1 to TRBJ2-1; 14 positions agree with TRBD2. V lost 4 bases, J lost 6 bases, and 9 bases stayed unmatched. The CDR3 spans 17 residues. CDR1 and CDR2 from the germline V gene are SGHRS and YFSETQ. The CDR3 protein is CASSRSSGLAGGNEQFF. The CDR3 nucleotides read TGCGCCAGCAGCCGAAGCAGCGGACTAGCGGGAGGCAATGAGCAGTTCTTC.

The chain uses TRBV9 and TRBJ2-3, with 7 bases fitting TRBD2. The trim removed 1 base at V and 3 bases at J, leaving 11 bases unmatched. Germline V gives CDR1 SGDLS, CDR2 YYNGEE. This CDR3 spans 17 amino acids. The CDR3 sequence: CASSVLTSPSGTDTQYF. In DNA, the CDR3 is TGTGCCAGCAGCGTACTGACTAGCCCCTCAGGAACAGATACGCAGTATTTT.

The chain has TRBV2 and TRBJ2-2; unclear D gene. Germline lookup yields CDR1 SNHLY and CDR2 FYNNEI. V lost 4 bases, J lost 0 bases, and 15 bases lay in between. This CDR3 region has 17 residues. The CDR3 DNA reads as TGTGCCAGCAGTGTTCAAACTCGCGGACCGAACACCGGGGAGCTGTTTTTT. This codes for CASSVQTRGPNTGELFF.

The rearrangement links TRBV7-8 to TRBJ2-5; 10 bases agree with TRBD2. V shed 4 bases and J 2 bases; nucleotides not matched to a gene: 7. Germline V CDR1 and CDR2: SGHVS, FQNEAQ. CDR3 size: 16 residues. Here the CDR3 reads CASSSLGLAVQETQYF. CDR3 sequence (DNA): TGTGCCAGCAGCTCCCTTGGACTAGCGGTACAAGAGACCCAGTACTTC.

The rearrangement uses TRBV6-5 and TRBJ1-1; no clear D. CDR1 is MNHEY, CDR2 SVGAGI, per germline. This CDR3 is built from 11 residues. The V and J ends lost 4 bases and 11 bases respectively, with 11 bases between them. CDR3 protein: CASSLGVTAFF. The CDR3 DNA sequence: TGTGCCAGCAGTTTAGGTGTGACGGCTTTCTTT.

The chain uses TRBV20-1 and TRBJ2-1, with 10 bases lining up with TRBD2. Germline values: CDR1 DFQATT, CDR2 SNEGSKA (reference sequence). This CDR3 contains 13 residues. The ends lost 4 bases at V and 7 bases at J; junction bases unmatched: 4. For the CDR3, the DNA is TGCAGTGCTAACAGCGGGGGGGGGAATGAGCAGTTCTTC. As protein: CSANSGGGNEQFF.

Concerning this clonotype itself: The CDR3 carries no conserved terminal phenylalanine or tryptophan, so it likely arises from a read error. In DNA, the CDR3 is TGTGCCAGCAGCCCTGTAGGGGATCTTAGCACTGAAGCTTTCTCT. This encodes CASSPVGDLSTEAFS. The chain employs TRBV5-6 and TRBJ1-1, with D tentatively TRBD1 (5 bases). The CDR3 totals 15 residues. Germline CDR1 reads SGHDT; CDR2 reads YYEEEE. Trimming stripped 4 bases from V and 4 bases from J, with 17 bases between.

This clonotype has just a few counts. The rearrangement joins TRBV6-1 to TRBJ2-7; tentative D call: TRBD1 (8 bases). The V gene's germline CDR1 is MNHNS and CDR2 SASEGT. The length of the CDR3 is 14 residues. Deletions cut 6 bases from V and 7 bases from J, with 19 bases between. CDR3 in amino acids: CASSQRQGREEQYF. CDR3 sequence (DNA): TGTGCCAGCAGCCAACGACAGGGGAGGGAGGAGCAGTACTTC.

The V gene is TRBV10-3, the J gene TRBJ1-2, with TRBD1 as a possible D gene (5 bases). V gave up 2 bases and J gave up 7 bases, with 14 bases separating them. The CDR3 has 14 amino acids. Germline V gives CDR1 ENHRY, CDR2 SYGVKD. The CDR3, as DNA: TGTGCCATCAGTGAGCAGGGAGGACGTCTTGGCTACACCTTC. Protein product: CAISEQGGRLGYTF.

The table lists this clonotype with a few counts. V is TRBV5-1 and J is TRBJ2-7; 9 bases line up with TRBD1. This CDR3 region has 15 residues. V lost 6 bases to trimming and J lost 3 bases; unmatched junction nucleotides: 10. From germline, CDR1 is SGHRS and CDR2 YFSETQ. The CDR3 region has the DNA TGCGCCAGCAAGCCTGCGGGACAGGGACACTACGAGCAGTACTTC. This sequence encodes CASKPAGQGHYEQYF.

This CDR3 reads CASAPGQGAVGGELFF. For the CDR3, the DNA is TGTGCCAGCGCTCCCGGCCAGGGGGCGGTAGGAGGGGAGCTGTTTTTT. The chain combines TRBV6-1 with TRBJ2-2; TRBD1 agrees at 8 bases. CDR3 length equals 16 residues. With V trimmed by 8 bases and J by 8 bases, 16 bases remained unmatched. Germline assignment: CDR1 MNHNS and CDR2 SASEGT.

This clonotype has only a few counts. This sequence joins TRBV20-1 and TRBJ2-3, with D unclear. The V end lost 4 bases, the J end lost 2 bases, and 10 bases lay between the germline ends. This CDR3 region has 13 residues. CDR1 and CDR2 from the germline V gene are DFQATT and SNEGSKA (reference sequence). CDR3 in DNA: TGCAGTGCTACCTACTCGTACACAGATACGCAGTATTTT. It translates to CSATYSYTDTQYF.